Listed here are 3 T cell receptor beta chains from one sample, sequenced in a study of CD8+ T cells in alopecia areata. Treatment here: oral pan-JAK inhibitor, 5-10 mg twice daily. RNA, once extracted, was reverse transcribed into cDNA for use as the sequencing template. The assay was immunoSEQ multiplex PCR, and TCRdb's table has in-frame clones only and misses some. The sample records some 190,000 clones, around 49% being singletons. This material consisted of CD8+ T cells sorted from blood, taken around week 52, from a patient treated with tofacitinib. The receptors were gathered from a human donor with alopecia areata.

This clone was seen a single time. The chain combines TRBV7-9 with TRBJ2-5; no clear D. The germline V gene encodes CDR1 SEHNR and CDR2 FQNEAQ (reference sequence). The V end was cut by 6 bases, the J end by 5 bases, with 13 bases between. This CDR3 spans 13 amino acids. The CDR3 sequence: CASRPSGLETQYF. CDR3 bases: TGTGCCAGCAGGCCATCTGGGCTTGAGACCCAGTACTTC.

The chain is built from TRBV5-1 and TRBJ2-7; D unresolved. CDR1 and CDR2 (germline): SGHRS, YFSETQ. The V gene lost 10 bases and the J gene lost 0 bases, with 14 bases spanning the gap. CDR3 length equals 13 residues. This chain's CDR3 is CASQEGSSYEQYF. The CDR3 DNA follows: TGCGCCTCCCAGGAAGGAAGCTCCTACGAGCAGTACTTC.

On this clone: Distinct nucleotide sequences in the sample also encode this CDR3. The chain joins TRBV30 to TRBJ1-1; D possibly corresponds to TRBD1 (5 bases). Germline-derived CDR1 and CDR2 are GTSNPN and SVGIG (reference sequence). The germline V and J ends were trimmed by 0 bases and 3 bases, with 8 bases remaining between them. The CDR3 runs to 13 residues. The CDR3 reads CAWSVQGDTEAFF. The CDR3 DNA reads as TGTGCCTGGAGTGTACAAGGGGACACTGAAGCTTTCTTT. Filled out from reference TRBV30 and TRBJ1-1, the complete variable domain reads SQTIHQWPATLVQPVGSPLSLECTVEGTSNPNLYWYRQAAGRGLQLLFYSVGIGQISSEVPQNLSASRPQDRQFILSSKKLLLSDSGFYLCAWSVQGDTEAFFGQGTRLTVV.